The rows below give T cell receptor beta chains drawn from one sample of a study of blood T cell repertoires in COVID-19. Clones were sequenced by immunoSEQ multiplex PCR, and TCRdb holds only the in-frame ones, with some missing. The data contain a few hundred thousand clones, approximately 85% of them seen just once; the ten biggest clones take up around 1%. The sample was peripheral blood. The receptor set was obtained from a human donor with COVID-19, enrolled during active disease. The donor label of this sample is uncertain. Each CDR3 is given with its conserved first and last residue. The D gene is left open where the match is weak. Expanded clones are given a class, and other clones once, few, many or no size at all.

j_gene	d_gene	abundance	v_gene	CDR3aa	CDR3nt
TRBJ1-1	NA	few	TRBV5-1	CASSLDGWEGGGTEAFF	TGCGCCAGCAGCTTGGATGGATGGGAGGGTGGGGGCACTGAAGCTTTCTTT
TRBJ2-5	NA	NA	TRBV30	CAWSVGGQETQYF	TGTGCCTGGAGTGTAGGGGGTCAAGAGACCCAGTACTTC
TRBJ1-1	TRBD1	NA	TRBV27	CASTPHTGGNTEAFF	TGTGCCAGCACCCCTCATACAGGGGGGAACACTGAAGCTTTCTTT
TRBJ1-1	NA	NA	TRBV9	CASSVEGRGTEAFF	TGTGCCAGCAGCGTAGAGGGTAGGGGCACTGAAGCTTTCTTT
TRBJ1-5	NA	NA	TRBV12-3/TRBV12-4	CASQRGTNQPQHF	TGTGCCAGTCAAAGGGGTACCAATCAGCCCCAGCATTTT
TRBJ1-5	NA	few	TRBV19	CASKGPGEYQPQHF	TGTGCCAGCAAAGGGCCAGGGGAGTATCAGCCCCAGCATTTT
TRBJ1-5	NA	NA	TRBV30	CAWSVQAGDQPQHF	TGTGCCTGGAGTGTACAAGCAGGGGATCAGCCCCAGCATTTT
TRBJ1-2	NA	NA	TRBV29-1	CSVERPDVSHYGYTF	TGCAGCGTTGAGAGGCCCGATGTGAGCCACTATGGCTACACCTTC
TRBJ1-2	TRBD1	NA	TRBV5-6	CASSLPGQGAIGYTF	TGTGCCAGCAGCTTACCGGGACAGGGGGCGATTGGCTACACCTTC
TRBJ2-7	NA	few	TRBV5-1	CASSSISLRAHEQYF	TGCGCCAGCAGCTCGATATCCCTCAGGGCCCACGAGCAGTACTTC
TRBJ1-5	NA	NA	TRBV20-1	CSASFSALGNQPQHF	TGCAGTGCTAGTTTTTCGGCCCTCGGGAATCAGCCCCAGCATTTT
TRBJ2-7	NA	NA	TRBV15	CATGWGGGSYEQYF	TGTGCCACCGGGTGGGGGGGCGGATCCTACGAGCAGTACTTC
TRBJ2-1	NA	NA	TRBV28	CAVRGGLTPWEQFF	TGTGCCGTCCGGGGAGGCCTCACTCCCTGGGAGCAGTTCTTC
TRBJ2-7	TRBD2	NA	TRBV7-9	CASSFETGTSHEQYF	TGTGCCAGCAGCTTCGAAACCGGGACTAGCCACGAGCAGTACTTC
TRBJ1-1	TRBD1	NA	TRBV7-2	CASSLEGAGTEAFF	TGTGCCAGCAGCTTAGAGGGGGCCGGCACTGAAGCTTTCTTT
TRBJ2-2	NA	NA	TRBV7-3	CASSLDGGPGELFF	TGTGCCAGCAGCTTAGATGGTGGGCCCGGGGAGCTGTTTTTT
TRBJ1-1	TRBD1	NA	TRBV5-4	CASSSLAGGTAAFF	TGTGCCAGCAGCTCTCTGGCGGGGGGGACAGCGGCTTTCTTT
TRBJ1-6	NA	NA	TRBV7-2	CASSFGREASPLHF	TGTGCCAGCAGCTTTGGCCGGGAAGCATCACCCCTCCACTTT
TRBJ1-3	NA	NA	TRBV3-1/TRBV3-2	CASSQPGDPPYTIYF	TGTGCCAGCAGCCAACCGGGAGACCCTCCGTACACCATATATTTT